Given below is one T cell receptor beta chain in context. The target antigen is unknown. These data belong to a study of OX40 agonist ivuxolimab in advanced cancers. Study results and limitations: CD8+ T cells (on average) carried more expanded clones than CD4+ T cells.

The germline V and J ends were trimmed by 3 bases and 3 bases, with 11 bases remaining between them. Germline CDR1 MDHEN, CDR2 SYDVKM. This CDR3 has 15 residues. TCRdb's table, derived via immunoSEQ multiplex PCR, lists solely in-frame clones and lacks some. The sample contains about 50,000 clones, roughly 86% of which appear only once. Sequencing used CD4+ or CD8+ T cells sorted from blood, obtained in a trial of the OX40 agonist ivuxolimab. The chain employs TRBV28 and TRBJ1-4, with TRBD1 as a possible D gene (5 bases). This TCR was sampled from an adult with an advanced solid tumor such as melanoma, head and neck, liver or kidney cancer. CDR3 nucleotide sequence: TGTGCCAGCAGTTTGGGGGGGAACTCTAATGAAAAACTGTTTTTT. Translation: CASSLGGNSNEKLFF.